This T cell receptor beta chain was sequenced for a study of B cell selection in AIRE deficiency. About this clone: What it recognizes is unknown.

Profiled with immunoSEQ multiplex PCR; TCRdb holds only in-frame clones, not every one. Among 20,000 to 25,000 clones, 97% were seen once, and the ten largest hold roughly 0.3%. General study findings and limits: Patient Tconv cells held roughly 28% of Treg sequences shared by healthy donors. Of some 4,000 shared Treg TCRbeta sequences, over 25% were healthy-only, approximately 9.9% patient-only. With only TCRbeta sequenced, around 40% of shared healthy Treg sequences overlapped Tconv.

Conventional CD4 T cells were sorted as CD4+CD127+ cells. The CDR3 is 15 residues long. Germline V gene data show CDR1 as MNHNY and CDR2 as SVGAGI (reference sequence). Trimming took 0 bases from V and 3 from J; bases not matched to a gene: 2. The chain has TRBV6-6 and TRBJ2-7; 10 bases are a match to TRBD1. Sequenced sample: conventional CD4+ T cells sorted from PBMCs. This TCR came from a human donor with AIRE deficiency. Written as DNA, the CDR3 is TGTGCCAGCAGTTACTCGAGGGACAGGGGCTACGAGCAGTACTTC. Translation gives CASSYSRDRGYEQYF.